This T cell receptor beta chain was captured in a study of Graves' ophthalmopathy and Graves' hyperthyroidism (dated by TCRdb to 2016 to 2019). For context, the study as a whole: Peripheral blood samples were taken at the time of initial diagnosis, before any treatment was given. To explore V-J signatures that distinguish ophthalmopathy from hyperthyroidism, a discovery set of about a hundred patients was enrolled, made up of around 40 with ophthalmopathy and fewer than 60 with stable hyperthyroidism. In total, 135 blood samples were TCR-sequenced: fewer than 50 ophthalmopathy, over 70 hyperthyroidism and 17 hyperthyroidism-to-ophthalmopathy patients. For independent validation, a separate cohort was made up of some 18 hyperthyroidism patients plus 17 patients who later progressed from hyperthyroidism to ophthalmopathy. TCR beta repertoire signatures were used to distinguish Graves' ophthalmopathy from Graves' hyperthyroidism and to predict progression to ophthalmopathy. Once sampling was done, hyperthyroidism patients were given methimazole at a starting dose of 30 mg daily, while ophthalmopathy patients were given high-dose intravenous methylprednisolone. The 100 discovery patients were randomly divided into training and test sets at a 7:3 ratio. In roughly 6 hyperthyroidism patients, T-cell repertoires of thyroid tissue and blood were compared. The research as a whole found: In validation, the model predicted ophthalmopathy progression with about 71% sensitivity and less than 80% specificity; more than ten predicted patients were CT-confirmed with GO in a median of around 6 months. In cross-validation, the 13-signature model distinguished ophthalmopathy from stable hyperthyroidism with less than 90% sensitivity and 81.08% specificity, while in the test set the corresponding values were approximately 79% and 70%. No statistical method was used to set the sample size in advance, and the investigators knew which group each participant was assigned to. Most expanded thyroid clonotypes with a frequency above 0.001 also appeared in blood, which suggests that blood repertoires may reflect the immune response in the thyroid.

For repertoire sequencing, TCR beta CDR3 regions were amplified from RNA transcripts. The first round was an RT-PCR using HTBI primers with the Qiagen OneStep RT-PCR kit, and this first round was followed by a second-round multiplex PCR, then size selection and purification. Libraries were sequenced on an Illumina HiSeq2000 using paired-end 100 bp reads. The paper's processing steps were these. Reads were processed with SOAPnuke, discarding reads with adapters, uncalled bases, mean Phred below 15, or no exact constant-primer or identifier match. COPE v1.2.5 was used to merge high-quality paired reads. Each unique nucleotide sequence was defined as a clonotype, and clonotypes were aligned to IMGT TRB V, D and J references with MiTCR v1.1. The analysis was limited to V-J combinations with a frequency above 0.0001, which together covered just over 98% of the repertoires. For each V-J combination, a TCR clonal expansion and chaos score was defined as F50 clonal expansion divided by the chaos observed in the TCRdist matrix. Welch's t-statistics and random forest were used to reduce the features to 10 to 15 V-J combinations, which were then used as input to a naive Bayes classifier. The similarity between thyroid and blood repertoires was quantified using the Morisita-Horn index. TCRdb reran the public reads through fastp at Q25 and MiXCR, keeping productive beta chains. Rows with one shared CDR3 protein collapse into an entry with the most common genes and DNA. TCRdb, not the original authors, processed these V and J calls. The sample includes over 150,000 distinct CDR3 sequences, with less than 45% observed a single time. The top ten clones comprise approximately 5.5% of the sample.

To note about this clonotype: Its antigen is currently not known. No base quality information exists; no much larger clone differs at one position.

The ophthalmopathy patients had moderately to severely active disease, with a Clinical Activity Score of 3 or higher, a NOSPECS grade of 4 or higher, and a disease duration of less than 3 months. Patients with other autoimmune diseases, uncontrolled infections, pregnancy or lactation were excluded. Clinical symptoms, serum thyroxine, TRAb, thyroid ultrasound and orbital computed tomography formed the basis of the diagnosis. Using Ficoll-Paque density gradient centrifugation, PBMCs were isolated from approximately 11 ml of fresh peripheral blood. Total RNA was extracted with Trizol reagent and quality-checked on an Agilent 2100 Bioanalyzer. The TCR originated in a woman between 40 and 50 years old with Graves' ophthalmopathy. Donor details come from another sample of the same person, matched by shared clones. The sample was peripheral blood.

CDR3 protein: CASSLNGGRQETQYF. The DNA sequence is given as TGTGCCAGCAGCTTAAACGGGGGTCGCCAAGAGACCCAGTACTTC. Recombination linked TRBV7-3 to TRBJ2-5; the D region possibly corresponds to TRBD2 (6 bases align). Sequences SGHTA (CDR1) and FQGTGA (CDR2) are obtained from the germline V gene. V sheds 1 base and J sheds 1 base, leaving 10 bases between their ends. From the cysteine up to the phenylalanine, the CDR3 has a length of 15 residues. Solely the CDR3 DNA is kept, with 45 bases framed from the first base.